Sequencing of this T cell receptor beta chain was carried out in a study of blood T cell repertoires in COVID-19. TCRdb's table, derived via immunoSEQ multiplex PCR, lists solely in-frame clones and lacks some. This sample has hundreds of thousands of clones, with around nine tenths found just once. V lost 2 bases and J lost 5, with 16 bases in between. Germline CDR1 and CDR2: KGHSH and LQKENI. The CDR3 is made up of 16 amino acids. This TCR was sampled from a young woman with COVID-19, enrolled during active disease. The chain recombines TRBV18 with TRBJ2-1; possible D gene TRBD1, 5 bases. The material sequenced was peripheral blood. CDR3 region: CASSPINRPLHNEQFF. Here the CDR3 DNA reads TGTGCCAGCTCACCAATCAACAGGCCCCTTCACAATGAGCAGTTCTTC.